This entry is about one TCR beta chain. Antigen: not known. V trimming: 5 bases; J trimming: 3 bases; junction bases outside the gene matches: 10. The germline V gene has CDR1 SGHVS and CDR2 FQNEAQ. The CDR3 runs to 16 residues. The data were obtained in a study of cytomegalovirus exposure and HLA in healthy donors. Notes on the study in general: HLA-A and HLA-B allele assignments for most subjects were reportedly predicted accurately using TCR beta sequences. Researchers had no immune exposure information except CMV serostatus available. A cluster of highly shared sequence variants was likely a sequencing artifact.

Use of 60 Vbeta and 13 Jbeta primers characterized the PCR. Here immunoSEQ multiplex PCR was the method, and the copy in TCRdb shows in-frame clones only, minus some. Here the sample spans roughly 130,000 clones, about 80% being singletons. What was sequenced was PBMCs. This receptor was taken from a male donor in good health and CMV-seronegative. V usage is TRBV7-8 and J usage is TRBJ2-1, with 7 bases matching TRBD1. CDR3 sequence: CASSLTGTVHYNEQFF. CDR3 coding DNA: TGTGCCAGCAGCCTGACCGGGACAGTCCACTACAATGAGCAGTTCTTC.